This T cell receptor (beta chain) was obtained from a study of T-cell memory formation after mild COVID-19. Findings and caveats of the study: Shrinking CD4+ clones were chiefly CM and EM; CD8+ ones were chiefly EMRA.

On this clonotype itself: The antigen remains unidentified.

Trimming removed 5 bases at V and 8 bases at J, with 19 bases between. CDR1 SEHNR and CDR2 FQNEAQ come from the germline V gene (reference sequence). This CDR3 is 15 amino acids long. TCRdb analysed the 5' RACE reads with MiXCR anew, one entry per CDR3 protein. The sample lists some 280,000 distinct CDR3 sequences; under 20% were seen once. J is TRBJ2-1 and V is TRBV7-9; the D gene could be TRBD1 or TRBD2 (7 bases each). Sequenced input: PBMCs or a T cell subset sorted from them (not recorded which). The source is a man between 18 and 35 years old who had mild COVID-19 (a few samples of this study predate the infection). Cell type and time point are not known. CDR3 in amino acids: CASSPNRGGGDEQFF. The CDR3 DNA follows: TGTGCCAGCAGCCCCAACCGGGGAGGGGGCGATGAGCAGTTCTTC.